This T cell receptor (beta chain) appears in the sequencing data of a study of beta chain features in type 1 diabetes (dated by TCRdb to 2016 to 2018). Concerning the study at large: Patients and healthy donors did not differ in mean age, gender distribution, total cell number or subset yield. The study compared the TCRB repertoires of sorted circulating CD4+ T cell subsets in recently diagnosed type 1 diabetes patients with those in matched healthy donors. Naive and central memory subsets were obtained from all 30 or so donors, but regulatory and stem cell-like memory subsets were isolated from only 8 patients and roughly eight healthy donors. A total of 100 million to 110 million sorted cells were examined across all samples, and a strong correlation was observed between cell number per subset and RNA yield.

Reading the germline V gene gives CDR1 SGHRS and CDR2 YFSETQ. The CDR3 runs 16 amino acids, cysteine and phenylalanine included. The sequence is cut down to CDR3 DNA, 48 bases in frame from base 1. V lost 5 bases and J lost 0 bases; the stretch between them is 12 bases long. Turning to this clone: The antigen this receptor binds is unknown. No much larger clone exists at a distance of one base, and base qualities are not known.

All of the isolated RNA was reverse transcribed with the High Capacity cDNA Reverse Transcription Kit, so expressed TCRB transcripts were sequenced. Naive, central memory and regulatory T cell samples underwent deep immunoSEQ sequencing, averaging around 4 million total reads per sample. Sorted cells were lysed in RLT buffer, and RNA was extracted using DNase-treated RNeasy Micro or Mini kits according to cell number. Each cell subset was processed on its own to prevent cross-contamination, while patient and healthy donor samples were processed together. TCRB sequences were amplified from cDNA with the immunoSEQ multiplex PCR, producing 87-bp fragments spanning the CDR3 region. The amplicons were sequenced using the Illumina HiSeq platform. For the original study's pipeline: PCR bias was corrected computationally using synthetic template baselines, and reads within Hamming distance 2 were collapsed, with unmergeable singletons discarded. By aligning reads against IMGT, V, D and J genes, CDR3 length, and insertions or deletions at six rearrangement sites were assigned. Within each subset, clonotype counts were normalized to sorted cell number, and only after that were true diversity and Gini coefficients computed with the tcR R package. The overlap coefficient, calculated on TCRB nucleotide sequences, was used to quantify repertoire sharing. As a proxy for the pre-selection repertoire, out-of-frame TCRB sequences from naive cells were analyzed. Held by TCRdb, this immuneACCESS table contains in-frame sequences only and omits some clones. Under half of the omission traces to an unresolved V gene where checked; the cause of the rest is unknown. V, J and clone size are taken as reported in that table, and D and trimming were inferred from the DNA itself. Present in this sample are more than 550,000 clones, around 15% of which were seen just once. Of the sample, 0.035% to 0.045% falls within the top ten clones.

Each donor gave one peripheral blood draw, averaging about 120 mL, which was collected into heparinised tubes. A BD FACSAria II was used to sort naive, central memory, regulatory and stem cell-like memory CD4+ T cells with a panel that included CD45RO, CCR7, CD25, CD127, CD95 and CD27. Purity was above 95% for every sorted population. PBMCs were separated immediately by Lymphoprep density gradient centrifugation and were stained directly, without being cultured. To minimize batch effects, samples were stained and sorted in pairs, one healthy donor with one patient per experiment. Results the study describes overall, beyond this receptor: Because cDNA was sequenced instead of genomic DNA, activated cells with high expression could be over-represented, although the groups did not differ in activation or CD3 levels. A moderate but significant shortening of TCRB CDR3 length was observed in type 1 diabetes patients in all four CD4+ subsets. PCR may preferentially amplify shorter templates, but because patient and control samples were amplified and corrected together, any resulting skew would affect both groups equally. Naive, central memory and regulatory TCRB repertoires appeared more similar among patients than among healthy donors. Only small numbers of individuals were included in the HLA sub-analyses, which left unresolved whether HLA type had any influence on TCRB rearrangement. Fewer insertions and more nucleotide deletions at VDJ recombination sites were observed in patients with type 1 diabetes, implying thymic rearrangement abnormalities.

The clonotype was recovered from a man between 18 and 29 years old with type 1 diabetes. The sample was naive CD4+ T cells from blood. The meaning of the sample's cell subset or site label: true naive CD4+ T cells. The chain was built from TRBV5-1 and TRBJ2-6; a confident D gene designation cannot be given. The CDR3 here reads CASRSAFTSGANVLTF. In nucleotides, the sequence is TGCGCCAGCAGATCGGCTTTTACCTCTGGGGCCAACGTCCTGACTTTC.